One and the same sample provided the 5 T cell receptor beta chains below, sequenced in a study of T cells in localized non-small cell lung cancer. TCRdb's copy holds only in-frame clones and misses some; the assay was immunoSEQ multiplex PCR. This table has approximately 3,200 clones, about a quarter appearing once. The specimen was lung tumor tissue, collected before any cancer treatment. Receptors were obtained from a male donor older than 55 with stage I lung adenocarcinoma.

V is TRBV7-7 and J is TRBJ2-1, with 7 bases fitting TRBD1. Trimming took 2 bases from V and 10 from J; bases not matched to a gene: 11. Germline V gives CDR1 SSHAT, CDR2 FNYEAQ (reference sequence). The CDR3 covers 15 residues. The CDR3 spells CASSLTRGGGTEQFF. CDR3 bases: TGTGCCAGCAGCTTAACTAGAGGGGGCGGCACCGAGCAGTTCTTC.

This clone is classed as medium-sized. The chain combines TRBV6-8 with TRBJ2-1; D might be TRBD2 (5 bases). The CDR3 length is 15 residues. Deletions cut 5 bases from V and 4 bases from J, with 15 bases between. The V gene's germline CDR1 is MNHGY and CDR2 SAAAGT. The CDR3 sequence is CASSDRAGLYNEQFF. DNA of the CDR3: TGTGCCAGCAGTGATAGGGCAGGACTTTACAATGAGCAGTTCTTC.

The chain has TRBV6-1 and TRBJ1-2, with D perhaps matching TRBD1 (5 bases). Germline V gene data show CDR1 as MNHNS and CDR2 as SASEGT. The CDR3 loop spans 15 amino acids. The V and J ends lost 1 base and 5 bases respectively, with 14 bases between them. CDR3 nucleotides: TGTGCCAGCAGTGAAGGGGCGGGGCCGACGTATGGCTACACCTTC. Protein product: CASSEGAGPTYGYTF.

This clone was detected ten times or more. The V gene is TRBV11-3, the J gene TRBJ2-1, with TRBD1 matching over 11 bases. V lost 3 bases and J lost 7; bases outside the gene matches: 11. The germline CDR1 and CDR2 sequences are SGHNT and YENEEA. This CDR3 comprises 17 residues. CDR3 DNA: TGTGCCAGCAGCTTCGGGACAGGGGGAGGCCCAGCGAATGAGCAGTTCTTC. Its translation is CASSFGTGGGPANEQFF.

In its sample, this clone was seen a few times. The chain joins TRBV6-8 to TRBJ1-1; 9 bases match TRBD1. Trimming at V came to 4 bases and at J to 5 bases, leaving 5 bases not matched to a gene. This CDR3 has 14 residues. Per germline, CDR1 MNHGY and CDR2 SAAAGT. For the CDR3, the DNA is TGTGCCAGCAGTTCAAACAGGGGGCGGACTGAAGCTTTCTTT. This codes for CASSSNRGRTEAFF.